This entry concerns a single TCR beta chain. Reverse transcription of about 0.45 to 1 ug RNA was carried out with random hexamers. TCRdb reanalysed the immunoSEQ multiplex PCR reads using MiXCR and keeps one entry per CDR3 protein. Among about 190,000 distinct CDR3 sequences listed, 93% were seen once. CDR1 is SGHRS and CDR2 is YFSETQ in the germline V gene. This CDR3 has 14 amino acids. The V end was cut by 2 bases, the J end by 2 bases, with 8 bases between. This entry comes from a study of CD8 T cells in Susac syndrome. Specimen: CD4+ T cells from PBMCs. The clonotype was recovered from a human donor in good health. This chain uses TRBV5-1 with TRBJ1-5; no firm D call. The CDR3 coding sequence is TGCGCCAGCAGCTTCCCCTGGGGCAATCAGCCCCAGCATTTT. Translating gives CASSFPWGNQPQHF.